This section outlines one T cell receptor beta chain sequence together with its context. This entry is derived from a study of T cell changes during pregnancy in multiple sclerosis. Using immunoSEQ multiplex PCR, the repertoire was profiled, and TCRdb retains in-frame clones only, with some absent. The sample consists of tens of thousands of clones, around nine tenths of them appearing once. Germline CDR1 LNHDA, CDR2 SQIVND (reference sequence). V was pared by 6 bases and J by 1 base, with 15 bases between. The CDR3 is 15 amino acids. The starting material was CD4+ T cells from peripheral blood mononuclear cells, obtained before pregnancy. The rearrangement joins TRBV19 to TRBJ1-1, with D unresolved. The clonotype was recovered from a female donor with multiple sclerosis, enrolled in a pregnancy study. Here the CDR3 DNA reads TGTGCCAGTAGATCTGAGATGGTGCCGAACACTGAAGCTTTCTTT. It translates to CASRSEMVPNTEAFF.